These 27 T cell receptor beta chains came from one sample sequenced in a study of blood T cell repertoires in COVID-19. TCRdb keeps only in-frame clones here, not all; method: immunoSEQ multiplex PCR. The sample includes roughly 360,000 clones, 81% of them seen just once. Sequencing was performed on peripheral blood. The receptors were gathered from a human donor with acute or convalescent COVID-19. The donor label of this sample is uncertain.

The V gene is TRBV7-8, the J gene TRBJ1-2; D is unresolved. Per germline, CDR1 SGHVS and CDR2 FQNEAQ. The CDR3 contains 15 residues. V lost 4 bases, J lost 1 base, and 13 bases lay in between. The CDR3 spells CASSSAGPVNYGYTF. CDR3 coding DNA: TGTGCCAGCAGCTCCGCAGGTCCCGTTAACTATGGCTACACCTTC.

V is TRBV29-1 and J is TRBJ1-2; TRBD1 aligns across 7 bases. This CDR3 contains 12 residues. Germline V CDR1 and CDR2: SQVTM, ANQGSEA. The trim removed 5 bases at V and 6 bases at J, leaving 6 bases unmatched. The CDR3 nucleotides read TGCAGCGTTACACAGGGGCTCGATGGCTACACCTTC. Residues: CSVTQGLDGYTF.

In its sample, this clone was seen a few times. CDR3 sequence: CASSPQARKSQPQHF. Written as DNA, the CDR3 is TGTGCCAGCTCACCACAGGCCAGGAAGAGTCAGCCCCAGCATTTT. The chain has TRBV18 and TRBJ1-5; D gene uncertain. The germline CDR1 and CDR2 sequences are KGHSH and LQKENI. The CDR3 contains 15 residues. The V end was cut by 1 base, the J end by 6 bases, with 13 bases between.

The CDR3 is CASSPSVGGGELFF. The CDR3 coding sequence is TGTGCCAGCTCACCATCCGTCGGGGGCGGGGAGCTGTTTTTT. The chain recombines TRBV18 with TRBJ2-2; tentatively, D is TRBD2 (6 bases). Germline loops: CDR1 KGHSH, CDR2 LQKENI. The V end was cut by 2 bases, the J end by 7 bases, with 11 bases between. The CDR3 runs 14 residues.

V and J are TRBV6-5 and TRBJ2-1; TRBD2 matches 12 bases. Trimming took 5 bases from V and 6 from J; bases not matched to a gene: 5. The germline CDR1 and CDR2 sequences are MNHEY and SVGAGI. The CDR3 contains 15 residues. This CDR3 is CASSQPSGGGNEQFF. The CDR3 DNA follows: TGTGCCAGCAGTCAACCTAGCGGGGGGGGCAATGAGCAGTTCTTC.

This clone has more than one count but fewer than ten. The CDR3: CASRLKAGESEGANVLTF. CDR3 coding DNA: TGTGCCAGCAGACTCAAAGCGGGGGAGTCTGAGGGGGCCAACGTCCTGACTTTC. This chain connects TRBV6-4 to TRBJ2-6; 8 nucleotides align to TRBD2. CDR3 size: 18 residues. The germline V gene encodes CDR1 MRHNA and CDR2 SNTAGT. Losses at the gene ends were 6 bases for V and 4 bases for J; bases not matched to a gene: 14.

This clone was observed a single time. The chain has TRBV7-2 and TRBJ2-7; D is unresolved. The V gene's germline CDR1 is SGHTA and CDR2 FQGNSA. V was trimmed by 1 base and J by 2 bases, leaving 9 bases between them. CDR3 size: 14 residues. The CDR3 DNA is TGTGCCAGCAGCTTAGATGCTAGAGCCTACGAGCAGTACTTC. Translation gives CASSLDARAYEQYF. Looking up the rest from reference TRBV7-2 and TRBJ2-7 gives the full variable domain: GAGVSQSPSNKVTEKGKDVELRCDPISGHTALYWYRQSLGQGLEFLIYFQGNSAPDKSGLPSDRFSAERTGGSVSTLTIQRTQQEDSAVYLCASSLDARAYEQYFGPGTRLTVT.

A few counts support this clone. The chain couples TRBV5-6 to TRBJ2-7; maybe TRBD1 (5 bases). CDR1 SGHDT and CDR2 YYEEEE come from the germline V gene. CDR3 length: 14 amino acids. V was clipped by 0 bases and J by 5 bases, with 12 bases between them. In nucleotides, the CDR3 is TGTGCCAGCAGCTTGGTTGGGGAAGGGGACGAGCAGTACTTC. Protein product: CASSLVGEGDEQYF.

The table lists this clone with a few counts. This chain uses TRBV5-5 with TRBJ1-6; D unclear. CDR1 SGHKS and CDR2 YYEKEE come from the germline V gene (reference sequence). The V gene lost 0 bases and the J gene lost 10 bases, with 11 bases spanning the gap. This CDR3 spans 14 amino acids. CDR3 amino acids: CASSLGPEASPLHF. CDR3 nucleotide sequence: TGTGCCAGCAGCTTGGGGCCAGAGGCGTCACCCCTCCACTTT.

The genes are TRBV9 and TRBJ2-3, with D perhaps matching TRBD1 (6 bases). Germline V gives CDR1 SGDLS, CDR2 YYNGEE. This CDR3 spans 15 amino acids. With 0 bases removed from V and 6 bases from J, the gap between germline ends came to 14 bases. CDR3 in DNA: TGTGCCAGCAGCGTAGCTTGGACAGCCAGCGATACGCAGTATTTT. Protein product: CASSVAWTASDTQYF.

The chain links TRBV19 to TRBJ1-5; D perhaps matches TRBD1 (5 bases). This CDR3 comprises 15 residues. V lost 6 bases and J lost 0, with 12 bases in between. From germline, CDR1 is LNHDA and CDR2 SQIVND (reference sequence). The CDR3 bases are TGTGCCAGTAGGCCGACAGCTTATAGCAATCAGCCCCAGCATTTT. Protein sequence: CASRPTAYSNQPQHF.

This clone was seen a handful of times. J is TRBJ2-5 and V is TRBV18; D may be TRBD1 (5 bases). Between the trimmed V and J ends, which lost 3 bases and 0 bases, there was a span of 14 bases. The length of the CDR3 is 16 residues. Per germline, CDR1 KGHSH and CDR2 LQKENI. The DNA of the CDR3 is TGTGCCAGCTCACCCCGTGGGGCCCACAACCAAGAGACCCAGTACTTC. Residues: CASSPRGAHNQETQYF. The whole variable domain, remainder taken from reference TRBV18 and TRBJ2-5, is NAGVMQNPRHLVRRRGQEARLRCSPMKGHSHVYWYRQLPEEGLKFMVYLQKENIIDESGMPKERFSAEFPKEGPSILRIQQVVRGDSAAYFCASSPRGAHNQETQYFGPGTRLLVL.

The V gene is TRBV27, the J gene TRBJ1-5; D uncertain. Germline loops: CDR1 MNHEY, CDR2 SMNVEV (reference sequence). The CDR3 covers 14 residues. Trimming cost V 6 bases and J 5 bases, with 14 bases left between them. Written as DNA, the CDR3 is TGTGCCAGCAGCACCAGGAGGAGCTATCAGCCCCAGCATTTT. Translating gives CASSTRRSYQPQHF.

V and J are TRBV2 and TRBJ2-1, with D possibly being TRBD2 (6 bases). Germline values: CDR1 SNHLY, CDR2 FYNNEI. This CDR3 comprises 15 residues. Deletions cut 1 base from V and 10 bases from J, with 17 bases between. CDR3 nucleotide sequence: TGTGCCAGCAGTGAAGTAGTTCGGGGGAGAGGGGAGCAGTTCTTC. It translates to CASSEVVRGRGEQFF.

The chain links TRBV14 to TRBJ1-6, with D unresolved. Germline V gene lookup returns CDR1 SGHDN and CDR2 FVKESK. V was shortened by 4 bases and J by 7 bases, with 14 bases between the two germline ends. This CDR3 has 15 residues. The CDR3 nucleotides are TGTGCCAGCAGCCTACGAGGAGCGGCGAATTCACCCCTCCACTTT. It is translated as CASSLRGAANSPLHF. Full variable domain (outside the CDR3, taken from reference TRBV14 and TRBJ1-6): EAGVTQFPSHSVIEKGQTVTLRCDPISGHDNLYWYRRVMGKEIKFLLHFVKESKQDESGMPNNRFLAERTGGTYSTLKVQPAELEDSGVYFCASSLRGAANSPLHFGNGTRLTVT.

The chain recombines TRBV18 with TRBJ1-2; D is uncertain. Germline CDR1 reads KGHSH; CDR2 reads LQKENI. This CDR3 spans 16 amino acids. V dropped 3 bases and J dropped 8 bases, with 22 bases sitting between them. For the CDR3, the DNA is TGTGCCAGCTCACCTCAATTGTTTCAGGCCGCCTGGGGCTACACCTTC. It codes for CASSPQLFQAAWGYTF.

The V gene is TRBV29-1, the J gene TRBJ2-1, with TRBD2 matching 7 bases. This CDR3 spans 14 amino acids. Germline V CDR1 and CDR2: SQVTM, ANQGSEA. V trimming: 6 bases; J trimming: 0 bases; junction bases outside the gene matches: 5. The CDR3 DNA sequence: TGCAGCGTGAGCGGGAAGGACTCCTACAATGAGCAGTTCTTC. As protein: CSVSGKDSYNEQFF.

This rearrangement joins TRBV2 to TRBJ2-2; no clear D. V was shortened by 2 bases and J by 1 base, with 8 bases between the two germline ends. Germline V lookup: CDR1 SNHLY, CDR2 FYNNEI. CDR3 length equals 15 residues. This CDR3 reads CASSESGLNTGELFF. The CDR3 nucleotides are TGTGCCAGCAGTGAATCTGGCTTGAACACCGGGGAGCTGTTTTTT.

This clone appeared a few times. This chain joins TRBV7-8 and TRBJ1-1; tentatively, D is TRBD1 (6 bases). The V gene's germline CDR1 is SGHVS and CDR2 FQNEAQ. The CDR3 is 15 residues long. Trimming pared 6 bases from V and 3 bases from J, leaving 17 bases between. CDR3 sequence (DNA): TGTGCCAGCAGTGGGAAACAGGGTTATTACACTGAAGCTTTCTTT. It yields the protein CASSGKQGYYTEAFF.

The CDR3, as DNA: TGTGCCAGCAGCCAAGAGGGGAACTGGGGACAGCCTGAAGCTTTCTTT. This codes for CASSQEGNWGQPEAFF. The gene calls are TRBV3-1 (or the pseudogene TRBV3-2) and TRBJ1-1, with 7 bases lining up with TRBD1. The CDR3 loop spans 16 amino acids. Per germline, CDR1 LGHDT and CDR2 YNNKEL (reference sequence). Trimming removed 0 bases from V and 6 bases from J; junction bases left unmatched: 10.

The gene calls are TRBV5-4 and TRBJ2-5, with D perhaps TRBD2 (6 bases). V lost 4 bases and J 1 base, leaving 8 bases between the germline ends. This CDR3 spans 13 amino acids. Germline CDR1 is SGHNT and CDR2 is YYREEE (reference sequence). CDR3 nucleotide sequence: TGTGCCAGCAGCCTACTAGCCCAAGAGACCCAGTACTTC. Its translation is CASSLLAQETQYF.

The gene calls are TRBV18 and TRBJ2-5; D not certain. Trimming removed 3 bases from V and 5 bases from J, with 7 bases in between. CDR3 length: 12 amino acids. Germline CDR1 reads KGHSH; CDR2 reads LQKENI. The CDR3 loop reads CASSPLSETQYF. DNA for the CDR3: TGTGCCAGCTCACCCCTGTCCGAGACCCAGTACTTC. Full variable domain (rest looked up from reference TRBV18 and TRBJ2-5): NAGVMQNPRHLVRRRGQEARLRCSPMKGHSHVYWYRQLPEEGLKFMVYLQKENIIDESGMPKERFSAEFPKEGPSILRIQQVVRGDSAAYFCASSPLSETQYFGPGTRLLVL.

The chain couples TRBV7-8 to TRBJ2-3; the D gene is possibly TRBD2 (7 bases). V dropped 3 bases and J dropped 3 bases, with 13 bases sitting between them. Germline assignment: CDR1 SGHVS and CDR2 FQNEAQ. The CDR3 sequence is 15 residues long. The CDR3 spells CASSFRGRGTDTQYF. The CDR3 DNA follows: TGTGCCAGCAGCTTTCGGGGGCGGGGGACAGATACGCAGTATTTT.

The chain combines TRBV30 with TRBJ2-1; D is unclear. The CDR3 loop spans 12 amino acids. CDR1 is GTSNPN and CDR2 is SVGIG in the germline V gene (reference sequence). With 4 bases removed from V and 2 bases from J, the gap between germline ends came to 6 bases. CDR3 sequence: CAWTRTYNEQFF. CDR3 coding DNA: TGTGCCTGGACCAGGACCTACAATGAGCAGTTCTTC. The variable domain in full, completed from reference TRBV30 and TRBJ2-1, reads SQTIHQWPATLVQPVGSPLSLECTVEGTSNPNLYWYRQAAGRGLQLLFYSVGIGQISSEVPQNLSASRPQDRQFILSSKKLLLSDSGFYLCAWTRTYNEQFFGPGTRLTVL.

This chain uses TRBV6-5 with TRBJ2-1; a possible D gene is TRBD2 (6 bases). Trimming took off 1 base at V and 4 bases at J, with 8 bases between the two ends. Per the germline V gene, CDR1 is MNHEY and CDR2 is SVGAGI. This CDR3 has 14 residues. The CDR3 protein is CASSYFRGYNEQFF. The CDR3 DNA is TGTGCCAGCAGTTACTTTCGGGGGTACAATGAGCAGTTCTTC.

The V and J genes are TRBV4-1 and TRBJ1-5; unclear D gene. The CDR3 extends over 14 amino acids. Germline V lookup: CDR1 MGHRA, CDR2 YSYEKL. Trimming shortened V by 2 bases and J by 3 bases, and 8 bases separated the two germline ends. CDR3 DNA sequence: TGCGCCAGCAGCCAAATCGGGGTCAATCAGCCCCAGCATTTT. Translation gives CASSQIGVNQPQHF.

The table lists this clone with a few counts. The genes are TRBV6-6 and TRBJ2-7, with 7 bases aligning to TRBD2. V gave up 2 bases and J gave up 4 bases; unmatched junction bases: 5. CDR1 and CDR2 (germline): MNHNY, SVGAGI (reference sequence). This CDR3 comprises 14 residues. In DNA form, the CDR3 reads TGTGCCAGCAGTTACGGGACTACTTATTACGAGCAGTACTTC. Its translation: CASSYGTTYYEQYF.